The 29 T cell receptor beta chains in this list originate from one sample, sequenced in a study of shared clonotypes between healthy human individuals. Method: immunoSEQ multiplex PCR; TCRdb's copy keeps in-frame clones and lacks some. The repertoire holds about 680,000 clones, with 74% as singletons. The specimen was memory CD4+ T cells sorted from blood. Subset noted: CD45RA-negative fraction. The receptors were sampled from a woman in her twenties or thirties in good health.

J is TRBJ2-1 and V is TRBV2; D gene uncertain. The germline V gene encodes CDR1 SNHLY and CDR2 FYNNEI. CDR3 length: 15 amino acids. Trimming removed 8 bases at V and 0 bases at J, with 14 bases between. The chain's CDR3 is CASSAQVVSYNEQFF. CDR3 coding DNA: TGTGCCAGCTCCGCTCAGGTAGTCTCCTACAATGAGCAGTTCTTC.

As concerns this clone: Other DNA sequences in the same sample also yield this CDR3. The chain carries TRBV11-2 and TRBJ2-5, with TRBD2 as a possible D gene (5 bases). With 5 bases removed from V and 4 bases from J, the gap between germline ends came to 8 bases. Per the germline V gene, CDR1 is SGHAT and CDR2 is FQNNGV. The CDR3 sequence is 12 residues long. The CDR3 bases are TGTGCCAGCAGCCCAGAGGGAGAGACCCAGTACTTC. This gives the protein CASSPEGETQYF.

In nucleotides, the CDR3 is TGTGCCACCACCTCAGGCTTGAGCCAGCCCCAGCATTTT. The encoded protein is CATTSGLSQPQHF. V gene TRBV19 combines with J gene TRBJ1-5; D is unresolved. This CDR3 spans 13 amino acids. Germline V lookup: CDR1 LNHDA, CDR2 SQIVND (reference sequence). Between the trimmed V and J ends, which lost 10 bases and 7 bases, there was a span of 17 bases. The full variable domain, completed using reference TRBV19 and TRBJ1-5, is DGGITQSPKYLFRKEGQNVTLSCEQNLNHDAMYWYRQDPGQGLRLIYYSQIVNDFQKGDIAEGYSVSREKKESFPLTVTSAQKNPTAFYLCATTSGLSQPQHFGDGTRLSIL.

V is TRBV15 and J is TRBJ2-3; 8 nucleotides line up with TRBD2. With 1 base clipped from V and 2 bases from J, the junction kept 5 bases outside the gene matches. Germline CDR1 is LNHNV and CDR2 is YYDKDF (reference sequence). The CDR3 loop spans 16 amino acids. The CDR3 region is CATSRVPGRATDTQYF. CDR3 DNA sequence: TGTGCCACCAGCAGAGTTCCCGGGAGGGCCACAGATACGCAGTATTTT.

The rearrangement uses TRBV5-4 and TRBJ2-5; perhaps TRBD1 as D (8 bases). CDR1 SGHNT and CDR2 YYREEE come from the germline V gene (reference sequence). Trimming shortened V by 4 bases and J by 4 bases, and 17 bases separated the two germline ends. The CDR3 consists of 15 residues. DNA for the CDR3: TGTGCCAGCAGCCAGCCACAGGGGGGGGGAGAGACCCAGTACTTC. Residues: CASSQPQGGGETQYF. The whole variable domain, filled in from reference TRBV5-4 and TRBJ2-5, reads ETGVTQSPTHLIKTRGQQVTLRCSSQSGHNTVSWYQQALGQGPQFIFQYYREEENGRGNFPPRFSGLQFPNYSSELNVNALELDDSALYLCASSQPQGGGETQYFGPGTRLLVL.

This rearrangement joins TRBV27 to TRBJ2-7; 7 bases align to TRBD2. The CDR3 sequence is 17 residues long. V gave up 5 bases and J gave up 4 bases; unmatched junction bases: 17. Germline V gene lookup returns CDR1 MNHEY and CDR2 SMNVEV (reference sequence). The CDR3, as DNA: TGTGCCAGCAGTATGATGCTCCAGAGGAGCGGGGTTTACGAGCAGTACTTC. This encodes CASSMMLQRSGVYEQYF.

By its share, this clone is medium-sized (0.01 to 0.1%). This rearrangement joins TRBV7-2 to TRBJ1-5, with 8 bases lining up with TRBD1. V lost 1 base to trimming and J lost 6 bases; unmatched junction nucleotides: 11. In germline, CDR1 is SGHTA, CDR2 FQGNSA. The CDR3 totals 17 residues. The CDR3 sequence is CASSLVSRQGAGQPQHF. Written as DNA, the CDR3 is TGTGCCAGCAGCTTAGTGAGCCGGCAGGGGGCGGGTCAGCCCCAGCATTTT.

The count of this clone is one. The chain links TRBV15 to TRBJ2-3; 8 bases are shared with TRBD2. Trimming removed 7 bases from V and 0 bases from J; junction bases left unmatched: 3. The CDR3 is 14 amino acids. The germline V gene has CDR1 LNHNV and CDR2 YYDKDF (reference sequence). CDR3 protein: CATTSGWSTDTQYF. CDR3 sequence (DNA): TGTGCCACCACTAGCGGGTGGAGCACAGATACGCAGTATTTT.

This clone was recorded only once. The genes are TRBV5-4 and TRBJ2-4; TRBD1 might be the D (5 bases). This CDR3 has 15 residues. V was cut by 4 bases and J by 5 bases, with 16 bases left in between. The germline V gene has CDR1 SGHNT and CDR2 YYREEE (reference sequence). The CDR3 protein is CASSTRQSAQNIQYF. CDR3 in DNA: TGTGCCAGCAGCACTCGACAGAGCGCCCAAAACATTCAGTACTTC.

The rearrangement uses TRBV5-1 and TRBJ2-5, with unresolved D. Trimming left V 1 base short and J 5 bases short, with 12 bases between. The CDR3 totals 14 residues. Germline assignment: CDR1 SGHRS and CDR2 YFSETQ. The DNA for the CDR3 is TGCGCCAGCAGCTTGATGGATGACTCGGAGACCCAGTACTTC. It is translated as CASSLMDDSETQYF. The full variable domain, rest sourced from reference TRBV5-1 and TRBJ2-5, is KAGVTQTPRYLIKTRGQQVTLSCSPISGHRSVSWYQQTPGQGLQFLFEYFSETQRNKGNFPGRFSGRQFSNSRSEMNVSTLELGDSALYLCASSLMDDSETQYFGPGTRLLVL.

The chain employs TRBV4-1 and TRBJ1-5, with unresolved D. This CDR3 has 14 amino acids. Trimming stripped 4 bases from V and 2 bases from J, with 9 bases between. Germline lookup yields CDR1 MGHRA and CDR2 YSYEKL. The CDR3 DNA reads as TGCGCCAGCAGCCCGCGGTGGGGCAATCAGCCCCAGCATTTT. Translation gives CASSPRWGNQPQHF.

The rearrangement uses TRBV30 and TRBJ2-3; perhaps TRBD2 as D (6 bases). CDR1 and CDR2 (germline): GTSNPN, SVGIG (reference sequence). V lost 5 bases to trimming and J lost 0 bases, with 15 bases between them. The CDR3 totals 15 residues. CDR3 protein: CAWRRPGTSTDTQYF. CDR3 bases: TGTGCCTGGCGCCGGCCCGGGACTAGCACAGATACGCAGTATTTT.

The rearrangement uses TRBV28 and TRBJ2-1; 10 bases match TRBD2. The CDR3 runs 15 residues. The trim removed 10 bases at V and 10 bases at J, leaving 16 bases unmatched. Germline CDR1 and CDR2: MDHEN and SYDVKM. CDR3 protein: CATSVPGLASSEQFF. DNA of the CDR3: TGTGCCACCAGCGTCCCGGGACTAGCGTCGTCCGAGCAGTTCTTC.

This clone was seen a handful of times. The gene calls are TRBV6-5 and TRBJ1-5, with D possibly TRBD1 on 5 matching bases. This CDR3 has 13 residues. Trimming cost V 6 bases and J 5 bases, with 11 bases left between them. Per germline, CDR1 MNHEY and CDR2 SVGAGI. CDR3 in amino acids: CASRSRGDQPQHF. The CDR3, as DNA: TGTGCCAGCAGATCCCGGGGGGATCAGCCCCAGCATTTT.

This clone was seen more than once but under ten times. Other DNA sequences from this sample encode an identical CDR3 as well. The chain employs TRBV5-1 and TRBJ1-1, with D perhaps matching TRBD1 (5 bases). Germline CDR1 and CDR2: SGHRS and YFSETQ. The V gene lost 2 bases and the J gene lost 1 base, with 9 bases spanning the gap. The CDR3 runs to 14 residues. The CDR3: CASSFQGRNTEAFF. The DNA of the CDR3 is TGCGCCAGCAGCTTTCAGGGTCGGAACACTGAAGCTTTCTTT.

The chain links TRBV13 to TRBJ2-5; TRBD1 matches at 8 bases. The CDR3 has 17 residues. Per germline, CDR1 PRHDT and CDR2 FYEKMQ (reference sequence). With 6 bases clipped from V and 1 base from J, the junction kept 13 bases outside the gene matches. CDR3 bases: TGTGCCAGCAGTCGACCCATTGGACAGGGCGTCCAAGAGACCCAGTACTTC. This gives the protein CASSRPIGQGVQETQYF.

The chain carries TRBV18 and TRBJ2-5; D possibly corresponds to TRBD2 (6 bases). Trimming removed 0 bases at V and 5 bases at J, with 10 bases between. The length of the CDR3 is 14 residues. CDR1 is KGHSH, CDR2 LQKENI, per germline. Written as DNA, the CDR3 is TGTGCCAGCTCACCACCGCGGGGAGCCGAGACCCAGTACTTC. It encodes CASSPPRGAETQYF.

V is TRBV27 and J is TRBJ1-1; D unresolved. This CDR3 is 13 amino acids long. The V end lost 4 bases, the J end lost 5 bases, and 11 bases lay between the germline ends. Germline assignment: CDR1 MNHEY and CDR2 SMNVEV (reference sequence). The CDR3 DNA sequence: TGTGCCAGCAGTTCCCAAATAGGGACTGAAGCTTTCTTT. It is translated as CASSSQIGTEAFF.

The chain carries TRBV28 and TRBJ2-7, with 8 bases fitting TRBD1. The CDR3 spans 15 residues. Germline loops: CDR1 MDHEN, CDR2 SYDVKM. V was clipped by 4 bases and J by 3 bases; unmatched bases: 8. CDR3 DNA: TGTGCCAGCAGTTCCGCGGACAGGGACGGCTACGAGCAGTACTTC. Protein sequence: CASSSADRDGYEQYF. Full variable domain (outside the CDR3, taken from reference TRBV28 and TRBJ2-7): DVKVTQSSRYLVKRTGEKVFLECVQDMDHENMFWYRQDPGLGLRLIYFSYDVKMKEKGDIPEGYSVSREKKERFSLILESASTNQTSMYLCASSSADRDGYEQYFGPGTRLTVT.

DNA of the CDR3: TGTGCCAGCAGCGACGGGGCTAGCGGGAGGGGTACGCAGTATTTT. Amino acid sequence: CASSDGASGRGTQYF. The gene calls are TRBV7-3 and TRBJ2-3; 12 bases align to TRBD2. Germline trimming cut 5 bases from V and 8 bases from J; bases unmatched to any gene: 8. Germline V lookup: CDR1 SGHTA, CDR2 FQGTGA. This CDR3 region has 15 residues.

The sample holds many counts of this clone. V gene TRBV6-1 combines with J gene TRBJ1-1; possibly TRBD1 for D (5 bases). Germline CDR1 and CDR2: MNHNS and SASEGT. The CDR3 runs 15 residues. V gave up 7 bases and J gave up 2 bases, with 17 bases separating them. Here the CDR3 reads CASTREGRINTEAFF. CDR3 bases: TGTGCCAGCACCAGGGAGGGGAGAATTAACACTGAAGCTTTCTTT.

V usage is TRBV5-1 and J usage is TRBJ1-1; TRBD1 matches at 8 bases. J gave up 6 bases and V 4 bases, and 11 bases lay outside the gene matches. CDR1 is SGHRS and CDR2 is YFSETQ in the germline V gene. The CDR3 totals 15 residues. The CDR3 DNA reads TGCGCCAGCAGCACCGGACAGGGTATCTCCGCTGAAGCTTTCTTT. Its protein is CASSTGQGISAEAFF. Full variable domain (missing parts from reference TRBV5-1 and TRBJ1-1): KAGVTQTPRYLIKTRGQQVTLSCSPISGHRSVSWYQQTPGQGLQFLFEYFSETQRNKGNFPGRFSGRQFSNSRSEMNVSTLELGDSALYLCASSTGQGISAEAFFGQGTRLTVV.

This clone has a count of ten or more. The CDR3 region has the DNA TGTGCCAGTAGTGGGATTAGCGGGAGTTGGGGCAATGAGCAGTTCTTC. This encodes CASSGISGSWGNEQFF. The V gene is TRBV19, the J gene TRBJ2-1; 9 bases fit TRBD2. J lost 6 bases, V lost 5 bases, and 11 bases had no gene match. Germline CDR1 and CDR2: LNHDA and SQIVND (reference sequence). CDR3 length: 16 amino acids.

V and J are TRBV27 and TRBJ2-1; 7 nucleotides align to TRBD2. This CDR3 comprises 15 residues. Germline loops: CDR1 MNHEY, CDR2 SMNVEV (reference sequence). J gave up 5 bases and V 6 bases, and 10 bases lay outside the gene matches. The CDR3 spells CASSLAARVNNEQFF. The CDR3 DNA reads TGTGCCAGCAGCCTAGCGGCCCGCGTAAACAATGAGCAGTTCTTC.

V usage is TRBV11-2 and J usage is TRBJ2-5, with TRBD1 identical over 9 bases. V lost 3 bases to trimming and J lost 5 bases; unmatched junction nucleotides: 10. Looked up from germline, CDR1 is SGHAT and CDR2 is FQNNGV. This CDR3 is built from 16 residues. In DNA form, the CDR3 reads TGTGCCAGCAGCTTCTCCGGACAGGGGACCGGGGAGACCCAGTACTTC. This codes for CASSFSGQGTGETQYF.

This clone was found once. Other DNA variants within this sample encode the same CDR3. The rearrangement joins TRBV19 to TRBJ2-6; maybe TRBD1 (5 bases). From germline, CDR1 is LNHDA and CDR2 SQIVND (reference sequence). This CDR3 spans 15 amino acids. V shed 3 bases and J shed 1 base, with 7 bases lying between them. DNA of the CDR3: TGTGCCAGTAGTATCGGACAATCTGGGGCCAACGTCCTGACTTTC. Translation: CASSIGQSGANVLTF.

The genes are TRBV28 and TRBJ1-5, with 8 bases aligning to TRBD1. V lost 7 bases and J lost 7; bases outside the gene matches: 12. Germline values: CDR1 MDHEN, CDR2 SYDVKM. The CDR3 loop spans 15 amino acids. In nucleotides, the CDR3 is TGTGCCAGCACCCCCCCTAGGACAGGGCCCCAGCCCCAGCATTTT. The encoded protein is CASTPPRTGPQPQHF.

The V gene is TRBV28, the J gene TRBJ1-2; D is uncertain. V was trimmed by 5 bases and J by 2 bases, leaving 9 bases between them. There are 13 residues in the CDR3. In germline, CDR1 is MDHEN, CDR2 SYDVKM. CDR3 DNA: TGTGCCAGCAGTGGTACCCGGAACTATGGCTACACCTTC. Translating it yields CASSGTRNYGYTF.

This sequence joins TRBV10-1 and TRBJ2-6; D unclear. The CDR3 consists of 14 residues. Trimming pared 0 bases from V and 1 base from J, leaving 1 base between. The V gene's germline CDR1 is WNHNN and CDR2 SYGVQD (reference sequence). The CDR3 bases are TGCGCCAGCAGTGAGTCGTCTGGGGCCAACGTCCTGACTTTC. Translation gives CASSESSGANVLTF.